This note documents a single T cell receptor beta chain sequence. The junction differs from germline at one of its ends, possibly a read error. Germline V lookup: CDR1 MDHEN, CDR2 SYDVKM. This CDR3 is 13 amino acids long. This specimen belongs to a study of T-cell reconstitution after alpha-beta-depleted transplantation in children. For TCRbeta, the library was prepared with unique molecular identifiers. MiXCR, run by TCRdb on the PCR reads, gives a single entry per CDR3 protein. The data hold hundreds of thousands of distinct CDR3 sequences, with approximately 12% observed a single time. This sequence was found in a human donor who donated a stem cell graft to a child with acute lymphoblastic leukemia. The sequenced sample was PBMCs from the stem cell graft donor, obtained from the stem cell graft. The genes are TRBV28 and TRBJ2-1; tentatively, D is TRBD1 (5 bases). Here the CDR3 DNA reads TGTTCCAGCAGTTACTCACGACAGAACGAGCAGTTCTTC. It is translated as CSSSYSRQNEQFF.